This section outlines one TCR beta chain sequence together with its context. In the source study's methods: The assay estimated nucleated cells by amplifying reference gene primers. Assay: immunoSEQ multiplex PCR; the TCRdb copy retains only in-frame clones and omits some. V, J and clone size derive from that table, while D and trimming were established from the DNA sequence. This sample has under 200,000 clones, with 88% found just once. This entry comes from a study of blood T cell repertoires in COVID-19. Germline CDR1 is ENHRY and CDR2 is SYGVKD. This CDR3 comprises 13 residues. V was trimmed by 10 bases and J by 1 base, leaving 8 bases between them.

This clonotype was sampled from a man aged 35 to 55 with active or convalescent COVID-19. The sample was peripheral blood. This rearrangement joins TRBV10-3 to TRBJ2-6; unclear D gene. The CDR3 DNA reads TGTGCCACCTGGGCATCTGGGGCCAACGTCCTGACTTTC. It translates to CATWASGANVLTF.